Listed here are 14 T cell receptor beta chains from one sample, sequenced in a study of T-cell memory formation after mild COVID-19. TCRdb reprocessed the 5' RACE reads with MiXCR, giving one entry per CDR3 protein. The table includes about 82,000 distinct CDR3 sequences, around 13% detected once. Source material: PBMCs or a T cell subset sorted from them (not recorded which). The receptors were sampled from a man in his late teens or twenties who had mild COVID-19 (a few samples of this study predate the infection). Cell type and time point are not known.

This clonotype has more than one count but fewer than ten. CDR3 sequence reads: CASSLRGGLRTDTQYF. DNA for the CDR3: TGTGCCAGCAGTTTGCGGGGGGGGCTTCGCACAGATACGCAGTATTTT. The chain links TRBV27 to TRBJ2-3, with 9 nucleotides matching TRBD2. CDR1 is MNHEY, CDR2 SMNVEV, per germline (reference sequence). The CDR3 extends over 16 amino acids. Losses at the gene ends were 3 bases for V and 1 base for J; bases not matched to a gene: 5.

This clonotype was counted only a few times. The chain joins TRBV7-6 to TRBJ2-5; D is unresolved. Trimming cost V 6 bases and J 2 bases, with 19 bases left between them. The germline CDR1 and CDR2 sequences are SGHVS and FNYEAQ. The CDR3 length is 16 residues. CDR3 in amino acids: CASSRWAPSTQETQYF. The CDR3 region has the DNA TGTGCCAGCAGTCGATGGGCCCCATCTACTCAAGAGACCCAGTACTTC. Full variable domain (missing parts from reference TRBV7-6 and TRBJ2-5): GAGVSQSPRYKVTKRGQDVALRCDPISGHVSLYWYRQALGQGPEFLTYFNYEAQQDKSGLPNDRFSAERPEGSISTLTIQRTEQRDSAMYRCASSRWAPSTQETQYFGPGTRLLVL.

The chain has TRBV24-1 and TRBJ2-3; D unclear. V lost 2 bases to trimming and J lost 5 bases, with 13 bases between them. Germline CDR1 KGHDR, CDR2 SFDVKD. This CDR3 contains 15 residues. CDR3 amino acids: CATSDSDAVGDTQYF. Here the CDR3 DNA reads TGTGCCACCAGTGATTCAGACGCCGTCGGAGATACGCAGTATTTT.

V and J are TRBV4-1 and TRBJ2-5; tentatively, D is TRBD2 (6 bases). The V end was cut by 1 base, the J end by 5 bases, with 20 bases between. This CDR3 has 17 residues. Germline values: CDR1 MGHRA, CDR2 YSYEKL. The CDR3 DNA follows: TGCGCCAGCAGCCAAGTGGCGGCGGGGATCGATAGGGAGACCCAGTACTTC. This encodes CASSQVAAGIDRETQYF.

The chain has TRBV6-6 and TRBJ1-2; D remains ambiguous. Per the germline V gene, CDR1 is MNHNY and CDR2 is SVGAGI (reference sequence). V gave up 7 bases and J gave up 4 bases, with 10 bases separating them. The CDR3 has 12 amino acids. The DNA of the CDR3 is TGTGCCAGCACCGCAGACCGCTATGGCTACACCTTC. It translates to CASTADRYGYTF.

The J gene is TRBJ1-3, the V gene TRBV21-1; TRBD1 reflects the table's D call only, with no check against the DNA. TRBV21-1 constitutes a pseudogene. This CDR3 contains 18 residues. CDR3 sequence reads: CASSFRDREEGSGNTIYF. In nucleotides, the CDR3 is TGTGCCAGCAGCTTCCGGGACAGGGAGGAAGGGTCTGGAAACACCATATATTTT.

The chain links TRBV6-2 or TRBV6-3 to TRBJ2-1; perhaps TRBD2 as D (6 bases). The CDR3 is 14 amino acids. Germline assignment: CDR1 MNHEY and CDR2 SVGEGT. Trimming cost V 8 bases and J 0 bases, with 11 bases left between them. CDR3 nucleotide sequence: TGTGCCAGCGGACTATCCATCTCCTACAATGAGCAGTTCTTC. As protein: CASGLSISYNEQFF.

This clonotype has just a few counts. The gene calls are TRBV12-5 and TRBJ2-7; no definite D call. This CDR3 is built from 14 residues. V was shortened by 7 bases and J by 0 bases, with 13 bases between the two germline ends. In germline, CDR1 is LGHNT, CDR2 FRNRAP. The CDR3 coding sequence is TGTGCTAGTGCCATGTCCCAACTCTCCTACGAGCAGTACTTC. It is translated as CASAMSQLSYEQYF.

This clonotype was picked up a small number of times. The chain has TRBV7-9 and TRBJ1-1; TRBD1 aligns across 7 bases. CDR1 and CDR2 (germline): SEHNR, FQNEAQ (reference sequence). CDR3 size: 13 residues. After removal of 6 bases from V and 5 bases from J, the junction contained 6 bases not matched to a gene. Here the CDR3 DNA reads TGTGCCAGCAGGCAGGGGGGTCCAACTGAAGCTTTCTTT. Its protein product is CASRQGGPTEAFF. The entire variable domain, with the rest obtained from reference TRBV7-9 and TRBJ1-1, is as follows: DTGVSQNPRHKITKRGQNVTFRCDPISEHNRLYWYRQTLGQGPEFLTYFQNEAQLEKSRLLSDRFSAERPKGSFSTLEIQRTEQGDSAMYLCASRQGGPTEAFFGQGTRLTVV.

The CDR3 DNA sequence: TGTGCCAGCAGCCCTCCCTTCGGTTATACGCAGTATTTT. Encoded protein: CASSPPFGYTQYF. This rearrangement joins TRBV7-9 to TRBJ2-3; no clear D. Trimming cost V 5 bases and J 7 bases, with 13 bases left between them. The CDR3 spans 13 residues. Germline CDR1 reads SEHNR; CDR2 reads FQNEAQ (reference sequence). The entire variable domain, with the rest obtained from reference TRBV7-9 and TRBJ2-3, is as follows: DTGVSQNPRHKITKRGQNVTFRCDPISEHNRLYWYRQTLGQGPEFLTYFQNEAQLEKSRLLSDRFSAERPKGSFSTLEIQRTEQGDSAMYLCASSPPFGYTQYFGPGTRLTVL.

In this sample, this clonotype turned up a few times. The chain combines TRBV2 with TRBJ2-5; TRBD1 might be the D (6 bases). The germline gives CDR1 SNHLY, CDR2 FYNNEI. This CDR3 is 15 amino acids long. V was pared by 7 bases and J by 4 bases, with 19 bases between. The CDR3 reads CASNRRDTRPETQYF. As DNA, the CDR3 is TGTGCCAGCAATCGCCGGGACACCCGCCCAGAGACCCAGTACTTC.

This clonotype was observed a few times. CDR3 bases: TGCAGCGTGACCACAAGAGAAGCTTTCTTT. Translation gives CSVTTREAFF. The chain carries TRBV29-1 and TRBJ1-1; no clear D. The ends were cut back, 6 bases at V and 8 bases at J, with 10 bases in the middle. The CDR3 has 10 residues. Germline V gene lookup returns CDR1 SQVTM and CDR2 ANQGSEA.

This sequence joins TRBV6-5 and TRBJ1-4; no reliable D call. The CDR3 totals 12 residues. Germline assignment: CDR1 MNHEY and CDR2 SVGAGI. Trimming shortened V by 4 bases and J by 10 bases, and 10 bases separated the two germline ends. DNA for the CDR3: TGTGCCAGCAGTTTCGGAAACGGAAAACTGTTTTTT. Protein product: CASSFGNGKLFF.

This chain links TRBV11-3 with TRBJ1-1, with D hard to call. CDR1 SGHNT and CDR2 YENEEA come from the germline V gene. This CDR3 region has 13 residues. The ends were cut back, 1 base at V and 4 bases at J, with 7 bases in the middle. The CDR3 nucleotides read TGTGCCAGCAGCTTAGGGTTTAGCACTGAAGCTTTCTTT. It encodes CASSLGFSTEAFF.